This is a list of T cell receptor beta chains from one sample in a study of cytomegalovirus exposure and HLA in healthy donors. Produced via immunoSEQ multiplex PCR; TCRdb's table is partial and in-frame only. Of some 71,000 clones in the sample, approximately 94% were seen once. Sequenced input: PBMCs. The receptors come from a woman younger than 35 in good health and CMV-seronegative. Each CDR3 is given with its conserved first and last residue. Fields, in order: clone size, D gene, V gene, J gene, CDR3 protein, CDR3 DNA. D genes are given only for firm matches. The listing skips clone size in some rows; elsewhere it reads once, few, many or a size class.

-	-	TRBV19	TRBJ2-7	CASSIEEFYEQYF	TGTGCCAGTAGTATCGAGGAGTTCTACGAGCAGTACTTC
once	-	TRBV2	TRBJ2-7	CASTGLGDTGGEQYF	TGTGCCAGCACTGGCCTGGGGGACACCGGCGGCGAGCAGTACTTC
once	TRBD1	TRBV11-2	TRBJ2-6	CASSLLPGQGALGANVLTF	TGTGCCAGCAGCCTCCTCCCGGGACAGGGGGCGCTGGGGGCCAACGTCCTGACTTTC
-	TRBD2	TRBV5-4	TRBJ2-1	CASSSRTSGVNEQFF	TGTGCCAGCAGCTCCCGGACTAGCGGGGTAAATGAGCAGTTCTTC
few	-	TRBV6-1	TRBJ2-2	CASSDGSDTGELFF	TGTGCCAGCAGTGACGGGAGCGACACCGGGGAGCTGTTTTTT
-	TRBD1	TRBV5-1	TRBJ1-4	CASSMPPGQGLEKLFF	TGCGCCAGCAGCATGCCCCCGGGACAGGGCCTAGAAAAACTGTTTTTT
-	TRBD2	TRBV6-4	TRBJ2-7	CASSDTASGVSYEQYF	TGTGCCAGCAGTGACACCGCTAGCGGGGTCTCCTACGAGCAGTACTTC
-	-	TRBV5-6	TRBJ2-3	CASSLLRGDTDTQYF	TGTGCCAGCAGCTTGCTCAGGGGGGACACAGATACGCAGTATTTT
-	TRBD1	TRBV5-4	TRBJ1-1	CASRDSDRGNTEAFF	TGTGCCAGCAGGGATTCGGACAGGGGGAACACTGAAGCTTTCTTT
-	-	TRBV13	TRBJ1-2	CASSLSGDGYTF	TGTGCCAGCAGCTTATCAGGGGACGGCTACACCTTC
-	-	TRBV4-1	TRBJ1-3	CASSQDAGVLSGNTIYF	TGCGCCAGCAGCCAAGATGCCGGGGTACTTTCTGGAAACACCATATATTTT
once	TRBD2	TRBV7-2	TRBJ2-3	CASSLTSGSTDTQYF	TGTGCCAGCAGCTTGACTAGCGGTAGCACAGATACGCAGTATTTT
-	-	TRBV4-2	TRBJ2-2	CASSRSEVEVQVPGELFF	TGTGCCAGCAGCCGATCGGAGGTGGAGGTCCAAGTCCCCGGGGAGCTGTTTTTT
once	-	TRBV9	TRBJ2-3	CASSGNSGASTDTQYF	TGTGCCAGCAGCGGGAATAGCGGCGCTAGCACAGATACGCAGTATTTT
-	TRBD1	TRBV6-1	TRBJ1-5	CASLRGPNQPQHF	TGTGCCAGCCTCAGGGGGCCCAATCAGCCCCAGCATTTT
-	-	TRBV27	TRBJ1-6	CASSYSSYNSPLHF	TGTGCCAGCAGTTACAGCTCCTATAATTCACCCCTCCACTTT
-	-	TRBV18	TRBJ1-2	CASSPRRVTNYGYTF	TGTGCCAGCTCACCACGGAGGGTAACGAACTATGGCTACACCTTC
-	-	TRBV4-1	TRBJ2-1	CASSQVLGDGEQFF	TGCGCCAGCAGCCAGGTGTTAGGGGATGGGGAGCAGTTCTTC
once	TRBD2	TRBV4-1	TRBJ2-1	CASSQVAFSGSLNEQFF	TGCGCCAGCAGCCAAGTTGCTTTTAGCGGGAGCTTAAATGAGCAGTTCTTC
-	TRBD1	TRBV5-1	TRBJ2-7	CASSLGQGAFEQYF	TGCGCCAGCAGCTTGGGACAGGGGGCGTTTGAGCAGTACTTC
-	-	TRBV28	TRBJ1-1	CASSLEDRGESDTEAFF	TGTGCCAGCAGTTTAGAGGATCGCGGGGAGTCGGACACTGAAGCTTTCTTT
-	-	TRBV13	TRBJ2-5	CASSSSTGETQYF	TGTGCCAGCAGCTCTTCCACAGGAGAGACCCAGTACTTC